Listed here are 25 T cell receptor beta chains from one sample, sequenced in a study of OX40 agonist ivuxolimab in advanced cancers. Measured with immunoSEQ multiplex PCR; TCRdb has only the in-frame clones, and not every one. The repertoire holds some 30,000 clones, with 75% to 85% as singletons. Sequencing used CD4+ or CD8+ T cells sorted from blood, obtained in a trial of the OX40 agonist ivuxolimab. All receptors derive from an adult with an advanced solid tumor such as melanoma, head and neck, liver or kidney cancer.

The V call is TRBV19, the J call TRBJ2-7; TRBD1 aligns across 12 bases. The germline V gene has CDR1 LNHDA and CDR2 SQIVND (reference sequence). J was trimmed by 4 bases and V by 3 bases; bases with no gene match: 13. The CDR3 totals 18 residues. CDR3 protein: CASSIEGQGAPRSYEQYF. DNA for the CDR3: TGTGCCAGTAGTATCGAGGGACAGGGGGCGCCCCGGTCGTACGAGCAGTACTTC.

The genes are TRBV7-2 and TRBJ2-2, with 8 bases identical to TRBD2. Germline CDR1 reads SGHTA; CDR2 reads FQGNSA. This CDR3 has 14 residues. The junction had 1 base not matched to a gene; V was cut back by 3 bases and J by 4 bases. The CDR3 nucleotides read TGTGCCAGCAGCTTGGGACTAGTCACCGGGGAGCTGTTTTTT. The encoded protein is CASSLGLVTGELFF.

The rearrangement uses TRBV30 and TRBJ1-2; 7 bases are shared with TRBD1. V dropped 1 base and J dropped 6; count of bases not matched to a gene: 8. There are 14 residues in the CDR3. Germline CDR1 reads GTSNPN; CDR2 reads SVGIG (reference sequence). CDR3 in amino acids: CAWSAEQGSNGYTF. CDR3 DNA: TGTGCCTGGAGTGCGGAACAGGGGAGCAATGGCTACACCTTC. Using reference TRBV30 and TRBJ1-2 for the parts outside the CDR3, the full variable domain is SQTIHQWPATLVQPVGSPLSLECTVEGTSNPNLYWYRQAAGRGLQLLFYSVGIGQISSEVPQNLSASRPQDRQFILSSKKLLLSDSGFYLCAWSAEQGSNGYTFGSGTRLTVV.

The CDR3: CASSEWTGQIPEAFF. The CDR3 DNA follows: TGTGCCAGCAGTGAATGGACAGGGCAGATCCCTGAAGCTTTCTTT. This chain connects TRBV2 to TRBJ1-1, with TRBD1 identical over 8 bases. Trimming took 2 bases from V and 6 from J; bases not matched to a gene: 8. Germline CDR1 reads SNHLY; CDR2 reads FYNNEI. The CDR3 loop spans 15 amino acids. The whole variable domain, remainder taken from reference TRBV2 and TRBJ1-1, is EPEVTQTPSHQVTQMGQEVILRCVPISNHLYFYWYRQILGQKVEFLVSFYNNEISEKSEIFDDQFSVERPDGSNFTLKIRSTKLEDSAMYFCASSEWTGQIPEAFFGQGTRLTVV.

The V call is TRBV4-1, the J call TRBJ2-1; possibly TRBD2 for D (6 bases). Deletions cut 3 bases from V and 7 bases from J, with 19 bases between. Germline V lookup: CDR1 MGHRA, CDR2 YSYEKL. The CDR3 has 16 amino acids. CDR3 amino acids: CASSQPGLGPSNEQFF. The CDR3 DNA follows: TGCGCCAGCAGCCAGCCGGGACTCGGACCGAGTAATGAGCAGTTCTTC.

This clone occurred a few times. V usage is TRBV5-6 and J usage is TRBJ1-2; D uncertain. This CDR3 is 12 amino acids long. Per germline, CDR1 SGHDT and CDR2 YYEEEE. The germline V and J ends were trimmed by 4 bases and 1 base, with 5 bases remaining between them. The CDR3 sequence: CASSVDNYGYTF. The CDR3 nucleotides are TGTGCCAGCAGCGTTGATAACTATGGCTACACCTTC.

As to this clone: The same CDR3 also results from other DNA sequences found in this sample. The chain employs TRBV5-1 and TRBJ2-7; 9 bases map to TRBD1. The CDR3 has 15 amino acids. Unmatched junction bases numbered 7, after V lost 4 bases and J lost 2 bases. Germline lookup yields CDR1 SGHRS and CDR2 YFSETQ. This chain's CDR3 is CASSLGQGFPYEQYF. In DNA form, the CDR3 reads TGCGCCAGCAGCCTAGGACAGGGGTTCCCCTACGAGCAGTACTTC.

The chain recombines TRBV2 with TRBJ1-2; 9 bases are shared with TRBD1. The CDR3 runs 14 residues. V shed 6 bases, J shed 3 bases, and the junction held 5 bases outside the gene matches. Germline assignment: CDR1 SNHLY and CDR2 FYNNEI. The CDR3 here is CASSAGQGYYGYTF. The CDR3 coding sequence is TGTGCCAGCAGCGCCGGACAGGGGTACTATGGCTACACCTTC.

The chain employs TRBV28 and TRBJ1-4; 7 bases agree with TRBD1. The germline V gene encodes CDR1 MDHEN and CDR2 SYDVKM. The CDR3 has 15 amino acids. J was trimmed by 9 bases and V by 6 bases; bases with no gene match: 13. CDR3 DNA: TGTGCCAGCAGCCCTCTTATCCAGGGGGGGCAAAAACTGTTTTTT. Protein sequence: CASSPLIQGGQKLFF.

J is TRBJ2-7 and V is TRBV29-1; 11 nucleotides match TRBD1. This CDR3 spans 13 amino acids. Per the germline V gene, CDR1 is SQVTM and CDR2 is ANQGSEA. V lost 7 bases, J lost 6 bases, and 8 bases stayed unmatched. The CDR3 is CSGGTGTGGEQYF. CDR3 in DNA: TGCAGCGGGGGGACCGGGACAGGGGGCGAGCAGTACTTC.

The CDR3, as DNA: TGTGCCAGCAGCACCAGTCAAGGGTCTCAGCAGTACTTC. The encoded protein is CASSTSQGSQQYF. The V gene is TRBV7-6, the J gene TRBJ2-7; D ambiguous. The CDR3 spans 13 residues. Trimming pared 5 bases from V and 8 bases from J, leaving 16 bases between. Germline values: CDR1 SGHVS, CDR2 FNYEAQ.

V is TRBV19 and J is TRBJ2-6; 7 bases match TRBD1. The CDR3 is 16 amino acids. Losses at the gene ends were 5 bases for V and 0 bases for J; bases not matched to a gene: 4. The germline CDR1 and CDR2 sequences are LNHDA and SQIVND (reference sequence). Written as DNA, the CDR3 is TGTGCCAGTAGTGAACAGGGGTACTCTGGGGCCAACGTCCTGACTTTC. This codes for CASSEQGYSGANVLTF.

V gene TRBV9 combines with J gene TRBJ2-7; 7 nucleotides agree with TRBD1. The V segment lost 0 bases and the J segment 4 bases; nucleotides outside the gene matches: 7. Germline CDR1 reads SGDLS; CDR2 reads YYNGEE. The CDR3 runs 15 residues. The CDR3 bases are TGTGCCAGCAGCGTAGCTGTAGGGGGCAATTACGAGCAGTACTTC. It translates to CASSVAVGGNYEQYF.

The table lists this clone with many counts. The CDR3: CASSRASGATYEQYF. The CDR3 DNA follows: TGTGCCAGCAGCCGGGCTAGCGGGGCCACCTACGAGCAGTACTTC. The J gene is TRBJ2-7, the V gene TRBV7-2; 9 nucleotides agree with TRBD2. The CDR3 length is 15 residues. Losses at the gene ends were 5 bases for V and 2 bases for J; bases not matched to a gene: 7. The germline V gene encodes CDR1 SGHTA and CDR2 FQGNSA.

This clone showed up just a few times. J is TRBJ1-4 and V is TRBV5-1; no firm D call. V gave up 4 bases and J gave up 3 bases, with 19 bases separating them. The CDR3 covers 17 residues. The germline V gene encodes CDR1 SGHRS and CDR2 YFSETQ. CDR3 coding DNA: TGCGCCAGCAGCCCGGGCCAGATAGGGAGGGCTAATGAAAAACTGTTTTTT. This gives the protein CASSPGQIGRANEKLFF.

In its sample, this clone was seen a few times. CDR3 DNA: TGTGCCAGCAGTCCAGGGACTGCAGGCTACGAGCAGTACTTC. Translation gives CASSPGTAGYEQYF. The chain is built from TRBV6-5 and TRBJ2-7; TRBD2 might be the D (6 bases). The CDR3 extends over 14 amino acids. The germline V gene has CDR1 MNHEY and CDR2 SVGAGI. The ends were cut back, 5 bases at V and 3 bases at J, with 14 bases in the middle.

This clone was counted between two and nine times. The V call is TRBV23-1, the J call TRBJ1-1, with a weak D call TRBD1 (5 bases). TRBV23-1 is placed among ORFs of uncertain function. V dropped 4 bases and J dropped 3 bases, with 18 bases sitting between them. The CDR3 runs 16 residues. DNA of the CDR3: TGCGCCAGCAGTCTCCCACAAGGGGAGCGGGACACTGAAGCTTTCTTT. It translates to CASSLPQGERDTEAFF.

This clone qualifies as medium-sized (0.01 to 0.1%). This rearrangement joins TRBV7-9 to TRBJ2-5; 9 bases are shared with TRBD1. From germline, CDR1 is SEHNR and CDR2 FQNEAQ (reference sequence). The junction had 9 bases not matched to a gene; V was cut back by 5 bases and J by 5 bases. This CDR3 has 15 residues. In DNA, the CDR3 is TGTGCCAGCAGCCTAACACAGGGGGCGGGGGAGACCCAGTACTTC. As protein: CASSLTQGAGETQYF.

The genes are TRBV28 and TRBJ2-7, with 11 nucleotides matching TRBD2. Per germline, CDR1 MDHEN and CDR2 SYDVKM. V shed 8 bases and J 3 bases; nucleotides not matched to a gene: 12. The CDR3 totals 16 residues. CDR3 sequence: CASQSGGLAVNYEQYF. CDR3 nucleotide sequence: TGTGCCAGCCAGTCAGGGGGACTAGCGGTAAACTACGAGCAGTACTTC.

This chain connects TRBV9 to TRBJ1-2; D gene uncertain. This CDR3 spans 16 amino acids. V lost 0 bases to trimming and J lost 0 bases, with 12 bases between them. Germline CDR1 SGDLS, CDR2 YYNGEE. The CDR3 region has the DNA TGTGCCAGCAGCGTAGAAGTCCGTCCTTCTAACTATGGCTACACCTTC. This codes for CASSVEVRPSNYGYTF.

The rearrangement links TRBV9 to TRBJ1-2; tentatively, D is TRBD1 (6 bases). Germline V gene sequence: CDR1 SGDLS, CDR2 YYNGEE. The CDR3 length is 12 residues. Trimming left V 3 bases short and J 7 bases short, with 10 bases between. This chain's CDR3 is CASSAGEGGYTF. The CDR3 DNA reads TGTGCCAGCAGCGCAGGGGAAGGTGGCTACACCTTC.

The chain combines TRBV6-5 with TRBJ2-1; the match to TRBD2 covers 10 bases. CDR3 length equals 15 residues. Trimming took 6 bases from V and 3 from J; bases not matched to a gene: 5. The germline CDR1 and CDR2 sequences are MNHEY and SVGAGI. CDR3 bases: TGTGCCAGCAGCTCTTTAGCGGGAGGCTACAATGAGCAGTTCTTC. This encodes CASSSLAGGYNEQFF.

This chain joins TRBV5-4 and TRBJ2-3, with 8 positions matching TRBD2. Germline CDR1 reads SGHNT; CDR2 reads YYREEE (reference sequence). The J segment lost 2 bases and the V segment lost 0 bases, leaving 5 bases of the junction unmatched. There are 16 residues in the CDR3. CDR3 in DNA: TGTGCCAGCAGCTTGGCCGGGACTAGGTCCACAGATACGCAGTATTTT. Amino acids: CASSLAGTRSTDTQYF.

The chain combines TRBV19 with TRBJ2-5; 12 bases line up with TRBD2. The V gene end was trimmed by 3 bases and the J gene end by 6 bases; junction bases not matched to a gene: 8. CDR1 LNHDA and CDR2 SQIVND come from the germline V gene (reference sequence). The CDR3 is 16 residues long. The CDR3 coding sequence is TGTGCCAGTAGTATCCCGACTAGCGGGAGTCAACAGACCCAGTACTTC. The encoded protein is CASSIPTSGSQQTQYF.

The genes are TRBV28 and TRBJ1-1; no clear D. The CDR3 is made up of 13 amino acids. Trimming left V 8 bases short and J 1 base short, with 11 bases between. CDR1 is MDHEN, CDR2 SYDVKM, per germline. CDR3 coding DNA: TGTGCCAGCCGTCTCCCAACGAACACTGAAGCTTTCTTT. Residues: CASRLPTNTEAFF. The variable domain in full, with the rest retrieved from reference TRBV28 and TRBJ1-1, is DVKVTQSSRYLVKRTGEKVFLECVQDMDHENMFWYRQDPGLGLRLIYFSYDVKMKEKGDIPEGYSVSREKKERFSLILESASTNQTSMYLCASRLPTNTEAFFGQGTRLTVV.